The clone carrying this T cell receptor (beta chain) was counted between two and nine times. The antigen is unknown. This sample was included in a study of radiation and T cells in renal cell carcinoma. Points from the study as a whole: Without pretreatment biopsies, baseline tumor clonotype presence was undetermined.

Time point indicated: baseline pretreatment blood. Specified treatment: 15 Gy SBRT to primary tumor, nephrectomy 4 weeks later. After SBRT, blood was collected at 2 and 4 weeks, plus baseline. CDR3 length: 10 residues. Germline lookup yields CDR1 MDHEN and CDR2 SYDVKM. V lost 5 bases to trimming and J lost 7 bases, with 5 bases between them. TCRdb's copy holds only in-frame clones and misses some; the assay was immunoSEQ multiplex PCR. The sample shows some 150,000 clones, approximately 87% of them seen only once. The receptor was isolated from a woman between 45 and 65 years old with renal cell carcinoma. The chain recombines TRBV28 with TRBJ2-5, with no clear D. The sequencing used blood, collected from a patient whose treatment included radiotherapy and nephrectomy. The CDR3 here is CASSRGTQYF. In DNA, the CDR3 is TGTGCCAGCAGTAGAGGGACCCAGTACTTC. Complete variable domain (other parts from reference TRBV28 and TRBJ2-5): DVKVTQSSRYLVKRTGEKVFLECVQDMDHENMFWYRQDPGLGLRLIYFSYDVKMKEKGDIPEGYSVSREKKERFSLILESASTNQTSMYLCASSRGTQYFGPGTRLLVL.